Described below is a single T cell receptor beta chain sequence and its context. What it binds is not known. cDNA serving as the sequencing template came from extracted, reverse transcribed RNA. Only in-frame clones appear in the TCRdb table, and some are missing; sequencing was by immunoSEQ multiplex PCR. The table has some 170,000 clones, 58% seen once. Treatment given: oral pan-JAK inhibitor, 5-10 mg twice daily. Alopecia areata patients provided lesional scalp punch biopsies and peripheral blood. This sample was taken from a study of CD8+ T cells in alopecia areata. General observations from the study: Only a single nonresponder existed, so baseline CD8+ expansion links stay unclear. The study also sequences resident alphabeta T cells of normal skin in scalp samples.

The CDR3 covers 12 residues. Germline V gene lookup returns CDR1 SGHVS and CDR2 FNYEAQ. Trimming left V 2 bases short and J 4 bases short, with 4 bases between. The source of this sequence is a human donor with alopecia areata. The specimen comprised CD4+ T cells sorted from blood, sampled between weeks 55 and 65, from a patient treated with tofacitinib. The gene calls are TRBV7-6 and TRBJ2-3; D not resolved. CDR3 sequence: CASSLMPDTQYF. CDR3 coding DNA: TGTGCCAGCAGCTTAATGCCAGATACGCAGTATTTT.